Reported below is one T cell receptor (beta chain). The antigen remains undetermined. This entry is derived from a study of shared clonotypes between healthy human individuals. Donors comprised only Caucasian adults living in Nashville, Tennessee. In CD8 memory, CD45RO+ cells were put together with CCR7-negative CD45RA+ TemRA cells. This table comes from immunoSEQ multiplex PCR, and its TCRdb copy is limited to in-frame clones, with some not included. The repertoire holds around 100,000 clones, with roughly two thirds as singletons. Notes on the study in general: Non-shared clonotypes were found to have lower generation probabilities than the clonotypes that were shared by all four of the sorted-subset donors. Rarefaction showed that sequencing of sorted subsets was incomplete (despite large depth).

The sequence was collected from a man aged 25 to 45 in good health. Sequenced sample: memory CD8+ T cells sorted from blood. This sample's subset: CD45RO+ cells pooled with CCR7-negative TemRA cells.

CDR3 in DNA: TGTGCCAGCAGCTTACTGGGGAACACTGAAGCTTTCTTT. It codes for CASSLLGNTEAFF. V gene TRBV7-9 combines with J gene TRBJ1-1; D uncertain. Trimming took 2 bases from V and 1 from J, leaving 5 bases between them. Germline assignment: CDR1 SEHNR and CDR2 FQNEAQ (reference sequence). This CDR3 is 13 amino acids long.